This T cell receptor (beta chain) was recovered during a study of blood T cells in healthy people across ages. Study-wide findings and caveats: Estimates of total diversity, which came from one million sequenced T cells, were considered to be underestimates.

As to this clonotype: Its antigen is unknown.

Primed by a sample-barcoded 5' primer and a J-beta primer mix, a second PCR proceeded for 7 to 11 cycles. At least 2.5 million CDR3-containing paired-end reads were obtained per sample. MiXCR, applied by TCRdb to the 5' RACE reads, yields one record per CDR3 protein. The sample lists fewer than 1,000,000 distinct CDR3 sequences; under 45% were seen once. CDR3 length: 13 residues. Germline V gene sequence: CDR1 MNHEY, CDR2 SMNVEV (reference sequence). The V and J ends lost 3 bases and 4 bases respectively, with 10 bases between them. The specimen sequenced was blood. V is TRBV27 and J is TRBJ2-7, with a possible D match to TRBD1 (5 bases). This TCR was sampled from a man between 60 and 75 years old in good health. CDR3 sequence reads: CASSFAQGYEQYF. CDR3 bases: TGTGCCAGCAGTTTTGCTCAGGGTTACGAGCAGTACTTC.